Below, 3 T cell receptor beta chains from the same sample are listed, as sequenced in a study of a mutant IDH1 vaccine in newly diagnosed glioma (dated by TCRdb to about 2021). The time point label corresponds to: baseline, week 1 (first vaccination visit). In light of the paper, this sample's treatment or condition label describes: pre-vaccination baseline after standard-of-care therapy. The method behind the library was the immunoSEQ multiplex PCR assay. TCRdb holds this immuneACCESS table with in-frame rearrangements only. Some clones are missing; in checked studies, unresolved V genes explain under half, and the rest has no known cause. The sample records 90,000 to 100,000 clones, around 90% of which are singletons. 0.56% of the sample is held by the ten biggest clonotypes. Source: PBMCs, taken from a glioma patient treated with radiotherapy, temozolomide or both. These receptors were collected from a woman aged 45-65 years with glioma.

This chain links TRBV2 with TRBJ2-2, with 7 positions matching TRBD2. This CDR3 is built from 16 residues. The V segment lost 0 bases and the J segment 4 bases; nucleotides outside the gene matches: 5. Germline V gene data show CDR1 as SNHLY and CDR2 as FYNNEI. The DNA for the CDR3 is TGTGCCAGCAGTGAAGCGGGGGGGAGCGGCACCGGGGAGCTGTTTTTT. Its translation: CASSEAGGSGTGELFF.

The chain has TRBV21-1 and TRBJ2-7; TRBD2 is taken as the D call from the table, unchecked against the DNA. TRBV21-1 has pseudogene status. This CDR3 region has 18 residues. The CDR3 loop reads CASSKVRRRQVSSYEQYF. In DNA, the CDR3 is TGTGCCAGCAGCAAAGTGAGGAGGCGGCAGGTTAGCTCCTACGAGCAGTACTTC.

This chain joins TRBV6-1 and TRBJ2-3, with TRBD2 identical over 7 bases. The CDR3 is 15 residues long. Per germline, CDR1 MNHNS and CDR2 SASEGT. J lost 4 bases, V lost 5 bases, and 9 bases had no gene match. The CDR3 sequence: CASSTGGGGADTQYF. CDR3 sequence (DNA): TGTGCCAGCAGTACAGGAGGCGGGGGTGCAGATACGCAGTATTTT.